This TCR beta chain is drawn from a study of OX40 agonist ivuxolimab in advanced cancers. Study overall: Earlier treatment with anti-PD-1, anti-PD-L1 or anti-CTLA-4 was permitted, and over 35% had received some.

Method: immunoSEQ multiplex PCR; TCRdb's copy keeps in-frame clones and lacks some. The data contain tens of thousands of clones, 85% to 95% of them singletons. CDR3 size: 14 residues. Losses at the gene ends were 4 bases for V and 5 bases for J; bases not matched to a gene: 7. Germline CDR1 SQVTM, CDR2 ANQGSEA. The rearrangement uses TRBV29-1 and TRBJ2-3; 9 nucleotides agree with TRBD2. Source: CD4+ or CD8+ T cells sorted from blood, taken in a trial of the OX40 agonist ivuxolimab. This TCR came from an adult with an advanced solid tumor such as melanoma, head and neck, liver or kidney cancer. DNA for the CDR3: TGCAGCGTTGGTGGCGGGAGGGCCGTAGATACGCAGTATTTT. As protein: CSVGGGRAVDTQYF.